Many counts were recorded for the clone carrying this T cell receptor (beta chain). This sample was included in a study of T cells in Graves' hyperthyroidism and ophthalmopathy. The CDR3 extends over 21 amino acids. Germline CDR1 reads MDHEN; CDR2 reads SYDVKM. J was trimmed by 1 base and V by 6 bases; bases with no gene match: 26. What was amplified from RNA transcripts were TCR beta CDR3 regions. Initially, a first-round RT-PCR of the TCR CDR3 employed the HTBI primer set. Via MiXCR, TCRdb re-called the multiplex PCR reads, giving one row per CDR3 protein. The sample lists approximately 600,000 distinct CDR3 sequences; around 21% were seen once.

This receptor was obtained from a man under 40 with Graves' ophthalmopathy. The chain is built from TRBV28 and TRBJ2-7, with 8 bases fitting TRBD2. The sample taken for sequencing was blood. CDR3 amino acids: CASSPRGWANPRGGRSYEQYF. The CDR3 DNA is TGTGCCAGCAGCCCCAGGGGATGGGCGAACCCCCGTGGCGGGAGGTCCTACGAGCAGTACTTC.